One sample yielded the 29 T cell receptor beta chains listed below, sequenced in a study of blood T cell repertoires in COVID-19. Produced via immunoSEQ multiplex PCR; TCRdb's table is partial and in-frame only. The sample holds approximately 210,000 clones, almost 90% seen once. The specimen sequenced was peripheral blood. The origin of the receptors is a man younger than 35 with active or convalescent COVID-19.

The V and J genes are TRBV5-1 and TRBJ1-6; D perhaps matches TRBD1 (5 bases). The CDR3 is 13 amino acids. The V end was cut by 3 bases, the J end by 7 bases, with 8 bases between. Germline CDR1 is SGHRS and CDR2 is YFSETQ. The CDR3 DNA reads TGCGCCAGCAGCTGGGACTGGAATTCACCCCTCCACTTT. Encoded protein: CASSWDWNSPLHF.

The chain employs TRBV30 and TRBJ1-2; tentatively, D is TRBD1 (5 bases). The germline V gene has CDR1 GTSNPN and CDR2 SVGIG (reference sequence). V was pared by 1 base and J by 2 bases, with 11 bases between. The CDR3 covers 14 residues. Here the CDR3 reads CAWSAMQGNYGYTF. The DNA for the CDR3 is TGTGCCTGGAGTGCCATGCAGGGAAACTATGGCTACACCTTC.

The rearrangement uses TRBV29-1 and TRBJ1-4; the D is unclear. Trimming pared 7 bases from V and 7 bases from J, leaving 13 bases between. This CDR3 region has 12 residues. The germline V gene encodes CDR1 SQVTM and CDR2 ANQGSEA. The CDR3 DNA follows: TGCAGCGGAGGTCTATCGAGTGAAAAACTGTTTTTT. Its translation is CSGGLSSEKLFF.

The chain couples TRBV11-3 to TRBJ2-2, with 8 bases identical to TRBD2. Looked up from germline, CDR1 is SGHNT and CDR2 is YENEEA. The V and J ends lost 8 bases and 5 bases, in that order; junction bases with no gene match: 7. This CDR3 has 14 residues. DNA for the CDR3: TGTGCCAGCGCATTAACTAGCGGAACCGGGGAGCTGTTTTTT. This translates into CASALTSGTGELFF.

This rearrangement joins TRBV29-1 to TRBJ2-1, with D possibly being TRBD1 (5 bases). V gave up 3 bases and J gave up 1 base, with 13 bases separating them. Germline-derived CDR1 and CDR2 are SQVTM and ANQGSEA. The CDR3 loop spans 15 amino acids. The CDR3: CSVERPGWSYNEQFF. CDR3 coding DNA: TGCAGCGTTGAGCGGCCAGGGTGGTCCTACAATGAGCAGTTCTTC.

This clone has only one observation. The V and J genes are TRBV28 and TRBJ1-2, with D possibly matching TRBD1 (5 bases). The ends were cut back, 5 bases at V and 3 bases at J, with 16 bases in the middle. The CDR3 is made up of 15 amino acids. Germline V lookup: CDR1 MDHEN, CDR2 SYDVKM. Written as DNA, the CDR3 is TGTGCCAGCAGTCCCCGGCGGGGGAGGGACTATGGCTACACCTTC. It encodes CASSPRRGRDYGYTF.

The chain carries TRBV4-3 and TRBJ2-7; the D is unclear. The CDR3 totals 15 residues. Germline CDR1 and CDR2: LGHNA and YSLEER. V was cut by 1 base and J by 0 bases, with 10 bases left in between. The CDR3 bases are TGCGCCAGCAGCCAAGCCGGTGTTAGCTCCTACGAGCAGTACTTC. This codes for CASSQAGVSSYEQYF.

This sequence joins TRBV3-1 (or the pseudogene TRBV3-2) and TRBJ1-3, with TRBD1 matching over 8 bases. The trim removed 5 bases at V and 0 bases at J, leaving 6 bases unmatched. Germline CDR1 LGHDT, CDR2 YNNKEL (reference sequence). This CDR3 is 16 amino acids long. The CDR3 loop reads CASSATTGGSGNTIYF. The CDR3 region has the DNA TGTGCCAGCAGCGCAACTACAGGGGGCTCTGGAAACACCATATATTTT.

The chain employs TRBV3-1 (or the pseudogene TRBV3-2) and TRBJ1-6, with 8 bases identical to TRBD1. The germline gives CDR1 LGHDT, CDR2 YNNKEL (reference sequence). The CDR3 contains 17 residues. V gave up 6 bases and J gave up 0 bases; unmatched junction bases: 7. This CDR3 reads CASRGTGLNSYNSPLHF. DNA for the CDR3: TGTGCCAGCAGGGGGACAGGCCTTAACTCCTATAATTCACCCCTCCACTTT.

The chain carries TRBV10-1 and TRBJ2-3; D is unclear. The CDR3 is 15 amino acids. The V gene's germline CDR1 is WNHNN and CDR2 SYGVQD (reference sequence). V lost 3 bases to trimming and J lost 0 bases, with 10 bases between them. CDR3 nucleotides: TGCGCCAGCAGTGAACAGAGATCTAGCACAGATACGCAGTATTTT. The encoded protein is CASSEQRSSTDTQYF.

This clone was observed a single time. CDR3: CASSSNGLYGYTF. DNA for the CDR3: TGTGCCAGCAGCTCGAATGGACTCTATGGCTACACCTTC. The chain couples TRBV5-4 to TRBJ1-2, with D uncertain. Looked up from germline, CDR1 is SGHNT and CDR2 is YYREEE (reference sequence). This CDR3 has 13 residues. Trimming stripped 3 bases from V and 4 bases from J, with 10 bases between.

The rearrangement links TRBV10-3 to TRBJ1-2; no definite D call. There are 13 residues in the CDR3. From germline, CDR1 is ENHRY and CDR2 SYGVKD. V dropped 2 bases and J dropped 7 bases, with 11 bases sitting between them. The CDR3 DNA follows: TGTGCCATCAGTGAGATGGCGGGCAGTGGCTACACCTTC. This gives the protein CAISEMAGSGYTF.

The chain is built from TRBV2 and TRBJ2-5; 7 bases are a match to TRBD1. Germline V gives CDR1 SNHLY, CDR2 FYNNEI. The CDR3 totals 15 residues. V dropped 4 bases and J dropped 4; count of bases not matched to a gene: 9. The CDR3 spells CASSGRTGAGETQYF. In nucleotides, the CDR3 is TGTGCCAGCAGTGGGCGGACAGGCGCTGGAGAGACCCAGTACTTC. The variable domain in full, completed from reference TRBV2 and TRBJ2-5, reads EPEVTQTPSHQVTQMGQEVILRCVPISNHLYFYWYRQILGQKVEFLVSFYNNEISEKSEIFDDQFSVERPDGSNFTLKIRSTKLEDSAMYFCASSGRTGAGETQYFGPGTRLLVL.

V gene TRBV16 combines with J gene TRBJ1-1; 7 positions agree with TRBD1. CDR1 and CDR2 (germline): KGHSY, FQNENV. V shed 6 bases, J shed 0 bases, and the junction held 7 bases outside the gene matches. The CDR3 consists of 15 residues. The CDR3 protein is CASSEQGQMNTEAFF. CDR3 DNA sequence: TGTGCCAGCAGTGAACAGGGGCAGATGAACACTGAAGCTTTCTTT.

The genes are TRBV4-2 and TRBJ1-1; TRBD1 is a possible D gene (5 bases). This CDR3 region has 18 residues. Germline-derived CDR1 and CDR2 are LGHNA and YNFKEQ. Between the trimmed V and J ends, which lost 0 bases and 3 bases, there was a span of 20 bases. Here the CDR3 DNA reads TGTGCCAGCAGCCAAGATGGCGGGGGGTGGGGACTGGACACTGAAGCTTTCTTT. Amino acid sequence: CASSQDGGGWGLDTEAFF.

V gene TRBV5-5 combines with J gene TRBJ2-7; possible D gene TRBD1, 7 bases. Germline CDR1 and CDR2: SGHKS and YYEKEE (reference sequence). The CDR3 spans 15 residues. V lost 4 bases and J 2 bases, leaving 16 bases between the germline ends. As DNA, the CDR3 is TGTGCCAGCAGCGACGACGCGGGACAGCCCTACGAGCAGTACTTC. It specifies CASSDDAGQPYEQYF.

This sequence joins TRBV3-1 (or the pseudogene TRBV3-2) and TRBJ2-3; 7 positions match TRBD2. The CDR3 covers 18 residues. J gave up 1 base and V 1 base, and 11 bases lay outside the gene matches. Germline CDR1 is LGHDT and CDR2 is YNNKEL (reference sequence). The CDR3 region is CASSQVARTREGTDTQYF. CDR3 DNA sequence: TGTGCCAGCAGCCAAGTGGCCAGGACTAGGGAAGGCACAGATACGCAGTATTTT.

This chain links TRBV27 with TRBJ1-5; the D is unclear. Trimming stripped 0 bases from V and 5 bases from J, with 11 bases between. Germline V lookup: CDR1 MNHEY, CDR2 SMNVEV (reference sequence). The CDR3 has 15 amino acids. CDR3: CASSLSTPRYQPQHF. As DNA, the CDR3 is TGTGCCAGCAGTTTATCGACGCCGAGGTATCAGCCCCAGCATTTT.

This chain joins TRBV16 and TRBJ1-5; perhaps TRBD1 as D (6 bases). Trimming pared 4 bases from V and 0 bases from J, leaving 13 bases between. Germline V gives CDR1 KGHSY, CDR2 FQNENV. CDR3 size: 16 residues. This CDR3 reads CASSPSDSSSNQPQHF. The CDR3 DNA reads as TGTGCCAGCAGCCCGTCGGACAGTAGTAGCAATCAGCCCCAGCATTTT.

The rearrangement uses TRBV2 and TRBJ1-1; possibly TRBD1 for D (6 bases). Trimming removed 2 bases at V and 10 bases at J, with 14 bases between. Germline V gene lookup returns CDR1 SNHLY and CDR2 FYNNEI. This CDR3 comprises 13 residues. CDR3 bases: TGTGCCAGCAGTGAAAACAGGGATTCGGCAGCTTTCTTT. Protein: CASSENRDSAAFF. The complete variable domain, with remaining parts taken from reference TRBV2 and TRBJ1-1, reads EPEVTQTPSHQVTQMGQEVILRCVPISNHLYFYWYRQILGQKVEFLVSFYNNEISEKSEIFDDQFSVERPDGSNFTLKIRSTKLEDSAMYFCASSENRDSAAFFGQGTRLTVV.

The gene calls are TRBV19 and TRBJ1-5, with D perhaps matching TRBD1 (5 bases). The CDR3 is made up of 16 amino acids. CDR1 LNHDA and CDR2 SQIVND come from the germline V gene (reference sequence). V gave up 5 bases and J gave up 1 base, with 15 bases separating them. The CDR3, as DNA: TGTGCCAGTAGTCTCATGGGGGGGATGAGCAATCAGCCCCAGCATTTT. It codes for CASSLMGGMSNQPQHF.

The DNA of the CDR3 is TGTGCCAGCAGCGTTGGAGGGACTAGCGGCGAGGGGTACAATGAGCAGTTCTTC. Residues: CASSVGGTSGEGYNEQFF. The chain joins TRBV9 to TRBJ2-1; TRBD2 aligns across 11 bases. Germline V gives CDR1 SGDLS, CDR2 YYNGEE. The CDR3 loop spans 18 amino acids. Trimming took 2 bases from V and 4 from J; bases not matched to a gene: 11.

The chain recombines TRBV12-5 with TRBJ1-5; D is ambiguous. Trimming removed 7 bases from V and 5 bases from J, with 12 bases in between. The CDR3 covers 13 residues. The germline gives CDR1 LGHNT, CDR2 FRNRAP. CDR3 protein: CASAEPPDQPQHF. The CDR3 DNA reads as TGTGCTAGTGCCGAACCTCCGGATCAGCCCCAGCATTTT.

The J gene is TRBJ2-7, the V gene TRBV6-5, with unresolved D. CDR1 and CDR2 from the germline V gene are MNHEY and SVGAGI. Trimming pared 8 bases from V and 4 bases from J, leaving 6 bases between. This CDR3 region has 10 residues. CDR3: CASGLYEQYF. The CDR3 DNA is TGTGCCAGCGGTTTATACGAGCAGTACTTC.

The chain uses TRBV11-1 and TRBJ2-7; perhaps TRBD1 as D (6 bases). This CDR3 spans 16 amino acids. CDR1 SGHAT and CDR2 FQDESV come from the germline V gene (reference sequence). With 4 bases removed from V and 6 bases from J, the gap between germline ends came to 22 bases. The CDR3 is CASSYYKDRSPREQYF. The CDR3 nucleotides read TGTGCCAGCAGCTATTATAAGGACAGATCTCCCCGCGAGCAGTACTTC.

This clone has only one observation. The chain employs TRBV6-6 and TRBJ1-5; TRBD1 aligns across 7 bases. This CDR3 comprises 15 residues. Trimming took 2 bases from V and 3 from J; bases not matched to a gene: 4. CDR1 and CDR2 (germline): MNHNY, SVGAGI (reference sequence). The DNA for the CDR3 is TGTGCCAGCAGTTACCTCGAGGGGGCCAATCAGCCCCAGCATTTT. Residues: CASSYLEGANQPQHF.

This chain joins TRBV7-6 and TRBJ1-1; perhaps TRBD1 as D (6 bases). Germline CDR1 reads SGHVS; CDR2 reads FNYEAQ. The CDR3 totals 15 residues. Trimming left V 5 bases short and J 1 base short, with 14 bases between. CDR3: CASSAKDSSNTEAFF. CDR3 nucleotides: TGTGCCAGCAGCGCAAAGGACAGCTCGAACACTGAAGCTTTCTTT. The whole variable domain, filled in from reference TRBV7-6 and TRBJ1-1, reads GAGVSQSPRYKVTKRGQDVALRCDPISGHVSLYWYRQALGQGPEFLTYFNYEAQQDKSGLPNDRFSAERPEGSISTLTIQRTEQRDSAMYRCASSAKDSSNTEAFFGQGTRLTVV.

The rearrangement joins TRBV9 to TRBJ2-3; TRBD1 agrees at 10 bases. In germline, CDR1 is SGDLS, CDR2 YYNGEE. The J segment lost 6 bases and the V segment lost 4 bases, leaving 8 bases of the junction unmatched. The CDR3 runs to 15 residues. CDR3 amino acids: CASSPRGTGADTQYF. In DNA, the CDR3 is TGTGCCAGCAGCCCGAGGGGGACAGGGGCGGATACGCAGTATTTT.

In its sample, this clone was seen once. The chain employs TRBV28 and TRBJ2-7, with 10 nucleotides matching TRBD2. Germline V gene lookup returns CDR1 MDHEN and CDR2 SYDVKM. The CDR3 runs to 14 residues. The trim removed 9 bases at V and 2 bases at J, leaving 7 bases unmatched. The CDR3 DNA sequence: TGTGCCAGTCAAAGCGGGAGGGCCACCTACGAGCAGTACTTC. It specifies CASQSGRATYEQYF.